This TCR beta chain was obtained from a study of Ad26.COV2.S vaccination and SARS-CoV-2 variants. Looking at the study overall: Recipients of Ad26.COV2.S got it intramuscularly, once or twice 56 days apart. Study-wide points: After vaccination, substantial breadth of spike-specific CD8+ and CD4+ responses was reported. Spike-specific TCR breadth was greater after Ad26.COV2.S than placebo. Assessments of TCR breadth and depth may have underestimated the total T cell responses.

Concerning this clone: Its specificity is not known.

Stated treatment: 19 received Ad26.COV2.S at low or high dose, single or two shots; roughly 5 received placebo; per-sample allocation not given. It was on day 63 after the first vaccine or placebo injection that samples were taken. Clones were sequenced by immunoSEQ multiplex PCR, and TCRdb holds only the in-frame ones, with some missing. The sample carries about 350,000 clones, more than 85% recorded once. The V end was cut by 2 bases, the J end by 4 bases, with 14 bases between. Germline values: CDR1 MNHEY, CDR2 SVGAGI. This CDR3 has 15 residues. Sequences were derived from peripheral blood, sampled in a trial of Ad26.COV2.S vaccine versus placebo. The chain carries TRBV6-5 and TRBJ1-2; D ambiguous. The origin of this receptor is a person aged 18-65 years who received the Ad26.COV2.S COVID-19 vaccine or a placebo. CDR3 nucleotide sequence: TGTGCCAGCAGTTACCCATCCCCTCAATTCTATGGCTACACCTTC. Protein: CASSYPSPQFYGYTF.